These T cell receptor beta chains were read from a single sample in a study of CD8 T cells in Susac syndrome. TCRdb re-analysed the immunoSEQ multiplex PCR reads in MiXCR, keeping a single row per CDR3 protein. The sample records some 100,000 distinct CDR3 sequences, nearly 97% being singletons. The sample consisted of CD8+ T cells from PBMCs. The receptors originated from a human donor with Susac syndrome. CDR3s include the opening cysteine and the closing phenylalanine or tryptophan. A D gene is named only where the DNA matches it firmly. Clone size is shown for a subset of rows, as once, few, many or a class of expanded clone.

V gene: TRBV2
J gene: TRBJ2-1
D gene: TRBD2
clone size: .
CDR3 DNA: TGTGCCAGCAGTGAAGCCTTACTAGCGGGGCCTAATGAGCAGTTCTTC
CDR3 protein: CASSEALLAGPNEQFF

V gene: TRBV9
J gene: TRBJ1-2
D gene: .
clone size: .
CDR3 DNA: TGTGCCAGCAGCGGGGCCGGAGGCTACACCTTC
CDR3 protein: CASSGAGGYTF

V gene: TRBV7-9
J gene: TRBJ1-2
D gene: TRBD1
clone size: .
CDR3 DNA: TGTGCCAGCAGCTACACAGGGGTGAGCCACTATGGCTACACCTTC
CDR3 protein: CASSYTGVSHYGYTF

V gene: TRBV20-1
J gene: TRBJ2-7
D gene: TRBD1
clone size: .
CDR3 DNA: TGCAGTGCTAGAGTTGGGTCCGGGACAGGGGTCTCGTCCCACGAGCAGTACTTC
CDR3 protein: CSARVGSGTGVSSHEQYF

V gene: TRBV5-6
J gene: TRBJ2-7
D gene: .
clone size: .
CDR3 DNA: TGTGCCAGCAGCTTGGACAGGGCTTCCGAGCAGTACTTC
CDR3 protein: CASSLDRASEQYF

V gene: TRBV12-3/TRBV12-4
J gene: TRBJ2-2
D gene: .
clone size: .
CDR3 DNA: TGTGCCAGCAGGGATGCCGGGGAGCTGTTTTTT
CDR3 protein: CASRDAGELFF

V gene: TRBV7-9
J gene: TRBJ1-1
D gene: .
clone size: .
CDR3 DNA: TGTGCCAGCAGCCCAATATTAGGGGCGAACACTGAAGCTTTCTTT
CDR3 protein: CASSPILGANTEAFF

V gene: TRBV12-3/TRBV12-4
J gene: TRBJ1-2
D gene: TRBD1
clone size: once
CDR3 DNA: TGTGCCAGCAGCCCTTCGAGGGGACAGGGCTACACCTTC
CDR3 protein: CASSPSRGQGYTF

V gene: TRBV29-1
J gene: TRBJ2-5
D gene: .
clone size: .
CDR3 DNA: TGCAGCGTTGAAGTTGGTGGAGGCAGGTGGGAGACCCAGTACTTC
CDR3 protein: CSVEVGGGRWETQYF

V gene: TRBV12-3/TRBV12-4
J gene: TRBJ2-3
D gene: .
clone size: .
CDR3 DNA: TGTGCCAGCGGCTACACAGATACGCAGTATTTT
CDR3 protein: CASGYTDTQYF

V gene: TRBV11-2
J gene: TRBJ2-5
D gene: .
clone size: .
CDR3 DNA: TGTGCCAGCAGCCCCTCTCCTTCGGCTGGAGAGACCCAGTACTTC
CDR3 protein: CASSPSPSAGETQYF

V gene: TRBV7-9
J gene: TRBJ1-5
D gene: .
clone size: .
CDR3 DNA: TGTGCCAGCGGCGAGGGTCGTCCCCAGCATTTT
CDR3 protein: CASGEGRPQHF

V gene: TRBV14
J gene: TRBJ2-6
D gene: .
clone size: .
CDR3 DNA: TGTGCCAGCAGCCCGGGCAACGTCCTGACTTTC
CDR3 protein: CASSPGNVLTF

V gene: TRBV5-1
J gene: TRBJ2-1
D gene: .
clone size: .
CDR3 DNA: TGCGCCAGCAGCTCCGGGGATGAGCAGTTCTTC
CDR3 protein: CASSSGDEQFF

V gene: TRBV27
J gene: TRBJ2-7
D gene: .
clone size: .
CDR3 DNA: TGTGCCAGCAGTTTGTCAGGGGCCCGTCTCCTTTACGAGCAGTACTTC
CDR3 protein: CASSLSGARLLYEQYF

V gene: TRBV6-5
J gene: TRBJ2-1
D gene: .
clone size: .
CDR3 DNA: TGTGCCAGCAGTCTAATGGGGGCCACCTACAATGAGCAGTTCTTC
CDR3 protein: CASSLMGATYNEQFF

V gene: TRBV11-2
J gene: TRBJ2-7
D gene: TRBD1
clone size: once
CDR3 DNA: TGTGCCAGCAGCCCAAAAACAGGGGCCCTTCATTCCTACGAGCAGTACTTC
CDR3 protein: CASSPKTGALHSYEQYF

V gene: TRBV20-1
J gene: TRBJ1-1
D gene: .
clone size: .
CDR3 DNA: TGCAGTGCTACAACAACGAACACTGAAGCTTTCTTT
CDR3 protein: CSATTTNTEAFF

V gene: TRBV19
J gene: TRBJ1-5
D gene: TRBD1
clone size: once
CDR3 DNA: TGTGCCAGTAGTATCGGGACAGGGCGAAATCAGCCCCAGCATTTT
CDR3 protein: CASSIGTGRNQPQHF

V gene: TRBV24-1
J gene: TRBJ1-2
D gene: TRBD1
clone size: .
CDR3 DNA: TGTGCCACCAGTGACTACGGGACAGAGCAAAAGGTCTATGGCTACACCTTC
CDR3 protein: CATSDYGTEQKVYGYTF

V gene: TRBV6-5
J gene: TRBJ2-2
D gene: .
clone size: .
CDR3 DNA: TGTGCCAGCAGGGCCGCTGGGCTGTCCGGGGAGCTGTTTTTT
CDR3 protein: CASRAAGLSGELFF

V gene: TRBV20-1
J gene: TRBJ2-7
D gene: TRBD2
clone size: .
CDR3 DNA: TGCAGTGCTAGAGGGGTAGCGGGAACCCTCGAGCAGTACTTC
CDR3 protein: CSARGVAGTLEQYF

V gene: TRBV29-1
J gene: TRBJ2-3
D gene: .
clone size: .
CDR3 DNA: TGCAGCGTTGAAACGCAGTATTTT
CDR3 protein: CSVETQYF

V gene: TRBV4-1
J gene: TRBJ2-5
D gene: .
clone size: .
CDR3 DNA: TGCGCCAGCAGCCAAGACACAGCGGGAGAGACCCAGTACTTC
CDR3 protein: CASSQDTAGETQYF

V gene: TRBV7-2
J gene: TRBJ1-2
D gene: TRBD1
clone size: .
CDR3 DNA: TGTGCCAGCACCATAGGGGGGACAGGGCGGGCCTATGGCTACACCTTC
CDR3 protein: CASTIGGTGRAYGYTF

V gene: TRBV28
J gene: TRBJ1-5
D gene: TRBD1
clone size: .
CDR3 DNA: TGTGCCAGCAGGGTGGGACAGGTCGGACAGCCCCAGCATTTT
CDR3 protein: CASRVGQVGQPQHF

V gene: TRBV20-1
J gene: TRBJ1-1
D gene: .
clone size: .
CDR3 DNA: TGCAGTGCTATCCGGGACGCCGGGGACACTGAAGCTTTCTTT
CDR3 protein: CSAIRDAGDTEAFF

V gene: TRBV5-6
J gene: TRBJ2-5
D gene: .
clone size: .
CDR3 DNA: TGTGCCAGCAGCCCCGCCGCGGACGGCTTAGAGACCCAGTACTTC
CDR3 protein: CASSPAADGLETQYF

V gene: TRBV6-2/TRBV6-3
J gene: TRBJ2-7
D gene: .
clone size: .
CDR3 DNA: TGTGCCAGCAGTTACCCTGCCTTAGCGGTTACCTACGAGCAGTACTTC
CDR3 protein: CASSYPALAVTYEQYF

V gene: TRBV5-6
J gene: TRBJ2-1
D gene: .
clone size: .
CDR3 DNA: TGTGCCAGCGACGGGTCTAATGAGCAGTTCTTC
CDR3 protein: CASDGSNEQFF

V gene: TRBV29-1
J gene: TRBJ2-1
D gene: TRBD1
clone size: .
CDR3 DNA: TGCAGCGCAGGGATACAGGGGAACAATGAGCAGTTCTTC
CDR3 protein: CSAGIQGNNEQFF

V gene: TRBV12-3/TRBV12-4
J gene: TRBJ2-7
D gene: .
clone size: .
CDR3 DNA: TGTGCCAGCAGTGTAAGGGGTTACGAGCAGTACTTC
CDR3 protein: CASSVRGYEQYF

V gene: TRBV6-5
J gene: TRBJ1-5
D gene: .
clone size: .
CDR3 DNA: TGTGCCAGCAGCATCACTCGGGACAATCAGCCCCAGCATTTT
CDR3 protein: CASSITRDNQPQHF

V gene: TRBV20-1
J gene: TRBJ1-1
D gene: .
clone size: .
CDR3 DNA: TGCAGTGCTATTGGGACATTGACGAACACTGAAGCTTTCTTT
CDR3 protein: CSAIGTLTNTEAFF

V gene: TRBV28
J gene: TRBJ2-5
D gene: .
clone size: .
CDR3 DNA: TGTGCCAGCAGTTTAAACGTGGAGCGGGCCAAAGAGACCCAGTACTTC
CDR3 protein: CASSLNVERAKETQYF

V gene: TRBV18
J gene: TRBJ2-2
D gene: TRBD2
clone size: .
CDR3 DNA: TGTGCCAGCTCACTAGGGACTAGCGGGAACGCGAACACCGGGGAGCTGTTTTTT
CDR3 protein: CASSLGTSGNANTGELFF

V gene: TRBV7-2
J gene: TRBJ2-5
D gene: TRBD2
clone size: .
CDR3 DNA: TGTGCCAGCAGCTTAGCGAGCGGGACGGAGACCCAGTACTTC
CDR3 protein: CASSLASGTETQYF

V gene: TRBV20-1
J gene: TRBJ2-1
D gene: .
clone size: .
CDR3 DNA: TGCAGTGCTAGAGCCGACGCGGACAACCCCTACAATGAGCAGTTCTTC
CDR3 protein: CSARADADNPYNEQFF

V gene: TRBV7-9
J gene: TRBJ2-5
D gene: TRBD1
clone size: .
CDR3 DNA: TGTGCCAGCAGCCCCCGGACAGGGCTAGAGACCCAGTACTTC
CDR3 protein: CASSPRTGLETQYF

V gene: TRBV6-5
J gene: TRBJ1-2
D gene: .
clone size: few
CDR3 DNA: TGTGCCAGCAGTTCCGACCTGAACTATGGCTACACCTTC
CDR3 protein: CASSSDLNYGYTF

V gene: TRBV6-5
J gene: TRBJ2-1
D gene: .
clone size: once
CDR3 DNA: TGTGCCAGCAGTTGGCAGGGTCCCGATGAGCAGTTCTTC
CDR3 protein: CASSWQGPDEQFF

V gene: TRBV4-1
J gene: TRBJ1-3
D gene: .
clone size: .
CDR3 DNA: TGCGCCAGCAGCCAAGATGTGGCGAGGGGTGGAAACACCATATATTTT
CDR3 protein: CASSQDVARGGNTIYF

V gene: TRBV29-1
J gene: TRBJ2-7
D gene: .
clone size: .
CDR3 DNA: TGCAGCGTTGACACGGGAGCGCGGGAGCAGTACTTC
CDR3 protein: CSVDTGAREQYF

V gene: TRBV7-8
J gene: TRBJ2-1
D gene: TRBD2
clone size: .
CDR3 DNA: TGTGCCAGCAGCCGCGGGGGGCCCAACTACAATGAGCAGTTCTTC
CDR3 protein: CASSRGGPNYNEQFF

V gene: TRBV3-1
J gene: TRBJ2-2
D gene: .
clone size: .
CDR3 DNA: TGTGCCAGCAGCCAAGTGGTCGGGGTTACCGGGGAGCTGTTTTTT
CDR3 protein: CASSQVVGVTGELFF

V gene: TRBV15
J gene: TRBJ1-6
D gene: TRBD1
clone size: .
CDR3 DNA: TGTGCCACCAGCAGAGTAGGTCAGGGGGCCCTCCACTTT
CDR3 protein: CATSRVGQGALHF

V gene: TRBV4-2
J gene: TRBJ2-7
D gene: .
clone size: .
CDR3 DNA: TGTGCCAGTTCGGCAAAGGGGGTCGAGCAGTACTTC
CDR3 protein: CASSAKGVEQYF

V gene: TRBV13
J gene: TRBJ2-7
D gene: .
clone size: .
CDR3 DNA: TGTGCCAGCAGCTCCGGCGAAGTATCCTACGAGCAGTACTTC
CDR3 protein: CASSSGEVSYEQYF

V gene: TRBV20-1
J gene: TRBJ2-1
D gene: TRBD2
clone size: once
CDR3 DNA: TGCAGTGCTGGTATAGCGGGAGCTGATGAGCAGTTCTTC
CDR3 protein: CSAGIAGADEQFF

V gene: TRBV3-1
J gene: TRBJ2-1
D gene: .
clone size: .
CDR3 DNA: TGTGCCAGCAGCCAAGGATCGGGTGGGAGTGGCAATGAGCAGTTCTTC
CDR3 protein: CASSQGSGGSGNEQFF

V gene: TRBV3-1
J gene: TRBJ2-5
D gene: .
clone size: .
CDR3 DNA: TGTGCCAGCAGCCGGGGGGCCTATGAGACCCAGTACTTC
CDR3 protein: CASSRGAYETQYF

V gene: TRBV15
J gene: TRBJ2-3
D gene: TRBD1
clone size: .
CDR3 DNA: TGTGCCACCAGCATCCGGGACAGGGCCACAGATACGCAGTATTTT
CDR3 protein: CATSIRDRATDTQYF